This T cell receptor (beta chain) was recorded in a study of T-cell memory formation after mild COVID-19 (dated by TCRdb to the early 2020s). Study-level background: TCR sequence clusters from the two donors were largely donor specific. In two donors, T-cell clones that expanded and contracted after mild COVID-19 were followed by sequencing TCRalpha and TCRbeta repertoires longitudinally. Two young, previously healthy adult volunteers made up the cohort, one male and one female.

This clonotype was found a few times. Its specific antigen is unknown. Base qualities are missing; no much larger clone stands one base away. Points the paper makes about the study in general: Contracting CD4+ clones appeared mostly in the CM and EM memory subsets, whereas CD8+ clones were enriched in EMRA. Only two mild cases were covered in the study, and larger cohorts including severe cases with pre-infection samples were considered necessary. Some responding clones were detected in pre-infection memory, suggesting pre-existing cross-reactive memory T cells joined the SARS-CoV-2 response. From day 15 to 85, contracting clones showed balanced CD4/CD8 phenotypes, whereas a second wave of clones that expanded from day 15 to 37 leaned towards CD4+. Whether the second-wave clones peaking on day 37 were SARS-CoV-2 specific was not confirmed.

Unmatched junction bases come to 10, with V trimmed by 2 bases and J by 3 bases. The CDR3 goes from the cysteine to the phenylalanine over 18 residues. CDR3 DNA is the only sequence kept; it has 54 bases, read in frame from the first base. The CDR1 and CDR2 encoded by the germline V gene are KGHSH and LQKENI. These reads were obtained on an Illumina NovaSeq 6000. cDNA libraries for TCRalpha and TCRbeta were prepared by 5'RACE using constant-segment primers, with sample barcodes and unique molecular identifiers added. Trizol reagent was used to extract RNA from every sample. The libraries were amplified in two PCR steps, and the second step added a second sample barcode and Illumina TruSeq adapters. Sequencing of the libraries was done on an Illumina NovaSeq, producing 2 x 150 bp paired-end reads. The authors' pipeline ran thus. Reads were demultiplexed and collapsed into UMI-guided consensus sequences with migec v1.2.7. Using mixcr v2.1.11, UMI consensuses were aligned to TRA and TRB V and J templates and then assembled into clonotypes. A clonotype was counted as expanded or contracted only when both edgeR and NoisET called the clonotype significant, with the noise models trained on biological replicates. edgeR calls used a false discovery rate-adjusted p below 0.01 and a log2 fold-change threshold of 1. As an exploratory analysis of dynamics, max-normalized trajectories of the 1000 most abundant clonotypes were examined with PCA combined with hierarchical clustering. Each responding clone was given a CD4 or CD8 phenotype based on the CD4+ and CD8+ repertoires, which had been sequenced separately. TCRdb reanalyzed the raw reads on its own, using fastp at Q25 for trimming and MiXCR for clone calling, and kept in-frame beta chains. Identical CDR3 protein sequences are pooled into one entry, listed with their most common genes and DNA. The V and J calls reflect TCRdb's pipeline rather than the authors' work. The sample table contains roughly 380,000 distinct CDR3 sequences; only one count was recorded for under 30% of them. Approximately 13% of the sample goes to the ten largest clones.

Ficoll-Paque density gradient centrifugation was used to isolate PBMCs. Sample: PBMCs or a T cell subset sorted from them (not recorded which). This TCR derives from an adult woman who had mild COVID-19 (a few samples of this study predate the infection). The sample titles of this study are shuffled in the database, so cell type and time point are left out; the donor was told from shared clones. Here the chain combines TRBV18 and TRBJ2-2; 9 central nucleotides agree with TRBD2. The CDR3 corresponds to CASSPSLLAGLYTGELFF. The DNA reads TGTGCCAGCTCACCATCCCTGCTAGCGGGGCTCTACACCGGGGAGCTGTTTTTT.